These 18 T cell receptor beta chains were sequenced from one sample in a study of identical twins. TCRdb independently ran MiXCR on the 5' RACE reads; one entry per CDR3 protein. The data hold about 690,000 distinct CDR3 sequences, with around 6.1% observed a single time. Sequencing was carried out using naive T cells sorted from blood. These receptors were obtained from a man in his late teens or twenties in good health.

This clonotype came up many times. The genes are TRBV20-1 and TRBJ2-2, with 8 positions matching TRBD2. Germline assignment: CDR1 DFQATT and CDR2 SNEGSKA (reference sequence). The CDR3 has 16 residues. The V and J ends lost 5 bases and 2 bases, in that order; junction bases with no gene match: 10. The CDR3 sequence: CSAAGESGGNTGELFF. CDR3 bases: TGCAGTGCTGCCGGTGAGAGCGGGGGAAACACCGGGGAGCTGTTTTTT.

This clonotype was counted ten times or more. The V and J genes are TRBV20-1 and TRBJ2-1; D might be TRBD1 (5 bases). This CDR3 is built from 16 residues. V was trimmed by 0 bases and J by 1 base, leaving 13 bases between them. In germline, CDR1 is DFQATT, CDR2 SNEGSKA (reference sequence). The CDR3 DNA follows: TGCAGTGCTAGAGACCTTAGACAGCATTCCTACAATGAGCAGTTCTTC. Its translation: CSARDLRQHSYNEQFF.

This clonotype was counted at least ten times. The chain uses TRBV20-1 and TRBJ1-1; no clear D gene. The CDR3 consists of 11 residues. CDR1 and CDR2 (germline): DFQATT, SNEGSKA (reference sequence). V dropped 0 bases and J dropped 6 bases, with 5 bases sitting between them. The CDR3 nucleotides read TGCAGTGCTAGAGACGGCGCTGAAGCTTTCTTT. Its protein product is CSARDGAEAFF.

This clonotype was counted at least ten times. V and J are TRBV20-1 and TRBJ2-1, with D uncertain. V dropped 5 bases and J dropped 1 base, with 9 bases sitting between them. This CDR3 is 13 amino acids long. From germline, CDR1 is DFQATT and CDR2 SNEGSKA (reference sequence). CDR3 in DNA: TGCAGTGCTGTCCTGGAATCCTACAATGAGCAGTTCTTC. Translated: CSAVLESYNEQFF.

The chain has TRBV3-1 and TRBJ2-7, with D maybe TRBD2 (5 bases). Germline CDR1 is LGHDT and CDR2 is YNNKEL (reference sequence). The CDR3 contains 12 residues. Trimming cost V 1 base and J 7 bases, with 8 bases left between them. CDR3 DNA: TGTGCCAGCAGCCAAGTGCGGAGGGAGCAGTACTTC. It translates to CASSQVRREQYF.

The chain is built from TRBV3-1 and TRBJ1-1, with D possibly matching TRBD1 (5 bases). Germline V gives CDR1 LGHDT, CDR2 YNNKEL (reference sequence). Trimming removed 2 bases at V and 4 bases at J, with 11 bases between. This CDR3 comprises 14 residues. The CDR3 here is CASSQSGGGTEAFF. The CDR3 region has the DNA TGTGCCAGCAGCCAAAGCGGGGGGGGCACTGAAGCTTTCTTT.

The rearrangement joins TRBV7-3 to TRBJ2-1; tentative D call: TRBD1 (6 bases). Trimming stripped 1 base from V and 7 bases from J, with 17 bases between. CDR1 SGHTA and CDR2 FQGTGA come from the germline V gene. This CDR3 region has 16 residues. The CDR3 reads CASSLMGSGAGNEQFF. The CDR3 DNA reads TGTGCCAGCAGCTTAATGGGTTCAGGGGCTGGTAATGAGCAGTTCTTC.

This clonotype was seen only a few times. This chain uses TRBV5-6 with TRBJ1-2; D call uncertain. CDR1 and CDR2 (germline): SGHDT, YYEEEE. The length of the CDR3 is 15 residues. V shed 1 base and J shed 1 base, with 11 bases lying between them. The CDR3 nucleotides are TGTGCCAGCAGCTTGACGGCCATCCTTAACTATGGCTACACCTTC. This sequence encodes CASSLTAILNYGYTF.

In its sample, this clonotype was seen a few times. This chain joins TRBV20-1 and TRBJ2-1; 7 bases map to TRBD2. The CDR3 runs to 12 residues. V dropped 3 bases and J dropped 8; count of bases not matched to a gene: 4. From germline, CDR1 is DFQATT and CDR2 SNEGSKA (reference sequence). The CDR3 protein is CSARGGSYEQFF. The CDR3 DNA sequence: TGCAGTGCTAGGGGGGGGTCCTATGAGCAGTTCTTC.

This clonotype was detected ten times or more. V gene TRBV15 combines with J gene TRBJ2-1; D unclear. With 4 bases removed from V and 7 bases from J, the gap between germline ends came to 8 bases. CDR1 is LNHNV and CDR2 is YYDKDF in the germline V gene (reference sequence). This CDR3 contains 12 residues. The CDR3 coding sequence is TGTGCCACCAGCAAAGAAGTTAATGAGCAGTTCTTC. Amino acids: CATSKEVNEQFF.

Only a few counts were recorded for this clonotype. The chain is built from TRBV28 and TRBJ2-7; unclear D gene. This CDR3 contains 14 residues. From germline, CDR1 is MDHEN and CDR2 SYDVKM. V gave up 6 bases and J gave up 0 bases, with 12 bases separating them. The CDR3 region has the DNA TGTGCCAGCAGCACCAGAATGGCCTCCTACGAGCAGTACTTC. This encodes CASSTRMASYEQYF.

This clonotype came up many times. The CDR3 loop reads CSARDPALPYNEQFF. The CDR3 bases are TGCAGTGCTAGAGATCCGGCTTTACCCTACAATGAGCAGTTCTTC. The chain uses TRBV20-1 and TRBJ2-1; no definite D call. From germline, CDR1 is DFQATT and CDR2 SNEGSKA (reference sequence). The germline V and J ends were trimmed by 0 bases and 2 bases, with 11 bases remaining between them. The CDR3 covers 15 residues.

Many counts were recorded for this clonotype. The rearrangement joins TRBV4-2 to TRBJ1-1; 8 bases match TRBD1. Germline-derived CDR1 and CDR2 are LGHNA and YNFKEQ. This CDR3 contains 15 residues. The trim removed 4 bases at V and 3 bases at J, leaving 7 bases unmatched. The CDR3 DNA is TGTGCCAGCAGCCCGTCCGGACAGGGCGACACTGAAGCTTTCTTT. Protein sequence: CASSPSGQGDTEAFF.

In nucleotides, the CDR3 is TGCAGTACAGAGAAAATAGGGTCTGCGGAGTACTTC. As protein: CSTEKIGSAEYF. The chain uses TRBV20-1 and TRBJ2-5, with D unresolved. Trimming pared 8 bases from V and 12 bases from J, leaving 22 bases between. Germline V lookup: CDR1 DFQATT, CDR2 SNEGSKA (reference sequence). CDR3 length equals 12 residues.

This clonotype was picked up many times. The rearrangement uses TRBV24-1 and TRBJ2-7; 7 bases map to TRBD1. Germline V lookup: CDR1 KGHDR, CDR2 SFDVKD. With V trimmed by 3 bases and J by 5 bases, 0 bases remained unmatched. CDR3 length: 12 residues. Here the CDR3 reads CATSDDRDEQYF. DNA of the CDR3: TGTGCCACCAGTGATGACAGGGACGAGCAGTACTTC.

This clonotype was counted between two and nine times. The gene calls are TRBV5-1 and TRBJ2-1; D is unclear. Trimming cost V 0 bases and J 7 bases, with 14 bases left between them. The CDR3 contains 15 residues. CDR1 and CDR2 from the germline V gene are SGHRS and YFSETQ. Here the CDR3 reads CASSLAAHQVNEQFF. The CDR3, as DNA: TGCGCCAGCAGCTTGGCCGCGCACCAGGTAAATGAGCAGTTCTTC. The whole variable domain, filled in from reference TRBV5-1 and TRBJ2-1, reads KAGVTQTPRYLIKTRGQQVTLSCSPISGHRSVSWYQQTPGQGLQFLFEYFSETQRNKGNFPGRFSGRQFSNSRSEMNVSTLELGDSALYLCASSLAAHQVNEQFFGPGTRLTVL.

This chain joins TRBV20-1 and TRBJ2-6; D is perhaps TRBD1 (6 bases). The CDR3 length is 18 residues. V shed 0 bases and J shed 0 bases, with 15 bases lying between them. CDR1 and CDR2 (germline): DFQATT, SNEGSKA (reference sequence). CDR3 amino acids: CSARDHRASFSGANVLTF. CDR3 nucleotide sequence: TGCAGTGCTAGAGACCACAGGGCTAGTTTCTCTGGGGCCAACGTCCTGACTTTC.

Many counts were recorded for this clonotype. CDR3 loop: CASSGTRQDNEQFF. Here the CDR3 DNA reads TGCGCCAGCAGCGGTACTCGACAGGACAATGAGCAGTTCTTC. This rearrangement joins TRBV5-1 to TRBJ2-1; TRBD1 might be the D (6 bases). V was clipped by 4 bases and J by 5 bases, with 13 bases between them. This CDR3 region has 14 residues. Looked up from germline, CDR1 is SGHRS and CDR2 is YFSETQ.